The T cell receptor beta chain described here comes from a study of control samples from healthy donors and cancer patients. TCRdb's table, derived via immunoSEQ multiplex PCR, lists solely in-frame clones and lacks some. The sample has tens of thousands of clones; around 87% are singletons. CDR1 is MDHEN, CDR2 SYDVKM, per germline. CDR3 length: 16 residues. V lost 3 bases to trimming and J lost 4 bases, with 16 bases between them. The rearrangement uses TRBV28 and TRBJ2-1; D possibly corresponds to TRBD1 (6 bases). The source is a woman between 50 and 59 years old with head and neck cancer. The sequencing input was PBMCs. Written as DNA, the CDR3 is TGTGCCAGCAGTTTGAGTGGCAGGGGCAATTACAATGAGCAGTTCTTC. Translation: CASSLSGRGNYNEQFF. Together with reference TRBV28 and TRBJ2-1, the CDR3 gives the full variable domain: DVKVTQSSRYLVKRTGEKVFLECVQDMDHENMFWYRQDPGLGLRLIYFSYDVKMKEKGDIPEGYSVSREKKERFSLILESASTNQTSMYLCASSLSGRGNYNEQFFGPGTRLTVL.